This entry is about one T cell receptor (beta chain). These data originate in a study of cytomegalovirus exposure and HLA in healthy donors. Study context: Among the roughly 400 genotyped donors, approximately 82% were placed in the Caucasian-associated ancestry cluster.

In germline, CDR1 is SGDLS, CDR2 YYNGEE. Trimming took 2 bases from V and 7 from J; bases not matched to a gene: 8. This CDR3 has 15 residues. The PCR used 60 Vbeta and 13 Jbeta primers. Some clones are missing from TCRdb's copy, which holds only in-frame ones; the method was immunoSEQ multiplex PCR. The sample records approximately 140,000 clones, roughly three quarters being singletons. Sequencing was performed on PBMCs. The rearrangement uses TRBV9 and TRBJ2-1, with TRBD2 identical over 8 bases. The clonotype was recovered from a woman between 45 and 60 years old in good health and CMV-seronegative. The CDR3 nucleotides read TGTGCCAGCAGCGTCGGGGGGGTATGGGCTAATGAGCAGTTCTTC. It specifies CASSVGGVWANEQFF.